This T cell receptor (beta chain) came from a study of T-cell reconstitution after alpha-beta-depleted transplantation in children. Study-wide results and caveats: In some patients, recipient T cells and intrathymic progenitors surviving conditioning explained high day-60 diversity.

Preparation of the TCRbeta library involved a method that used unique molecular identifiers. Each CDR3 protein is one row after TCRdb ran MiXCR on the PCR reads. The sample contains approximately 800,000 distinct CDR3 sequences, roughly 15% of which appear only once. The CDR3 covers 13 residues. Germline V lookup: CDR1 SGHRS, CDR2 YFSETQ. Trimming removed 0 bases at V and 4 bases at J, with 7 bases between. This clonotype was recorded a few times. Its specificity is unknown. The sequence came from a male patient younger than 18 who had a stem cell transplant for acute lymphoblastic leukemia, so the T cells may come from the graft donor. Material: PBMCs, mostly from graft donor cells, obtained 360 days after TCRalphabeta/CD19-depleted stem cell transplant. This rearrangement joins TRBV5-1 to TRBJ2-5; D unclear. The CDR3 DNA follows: TGCGCCAGCAGCTTGGAATATAGAGAGACCCAGTACTTC. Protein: CASSLEYRETQYF.